This T cell receptor (beta chain) was sequenced during a study of cytomegalovirus exposure and HLA in healthy donors. Overall study context: The early release's HLA-typed donors yielded some 85 million unique TCRs. The study, taken as a whole, reports: Association of a missense DCLRE1C variant with TCR beta V- and J-gene trimming was reported in a later analysis. Earlier analysis yielded a pattern in which most TCR beta V segments were productive about 87% or about 30% of the time.

The CDR3 runs 13 residues. V shed 5 bases and J 6 bases; nucleotides not matched to a gene: 7. The germline V gene encodes CDR1 SGHRS and CDR2 YFSETQ. A note on this clone: As yet, its antigen is unknown.

The PCR was carried out with 60 Vbeta primers and 13 Jbeta primers. Sequencing used immunoSEQ multiplex PCR; TCRdb keeps in-frame clones, though not all of them. The sample contains about 170,000 clones, about 75% of which appear only once. This rearrangement joins TRBV5-1 to TRBJ2-7; the match to TRBD2 covers 8 bases. The sequenced sample consisted of PBMCs. The sequence was collected from a female donor in good health and CMV-seronegative. In DNA form, the CDR3 reads TGCGCCAGCAGAGGACTAGCACTGAGCGAGCAGTACTTC. This translates into CASRGLALSEQYF.